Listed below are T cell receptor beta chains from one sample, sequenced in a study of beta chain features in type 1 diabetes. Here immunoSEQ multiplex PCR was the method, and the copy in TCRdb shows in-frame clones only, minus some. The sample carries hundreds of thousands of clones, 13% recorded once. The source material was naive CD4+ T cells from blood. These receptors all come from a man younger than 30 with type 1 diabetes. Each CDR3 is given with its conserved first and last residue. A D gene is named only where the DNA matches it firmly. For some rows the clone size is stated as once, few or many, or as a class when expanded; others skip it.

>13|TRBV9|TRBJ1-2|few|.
CASSHTTDYGYTF
TGTGCCAGCAGTCATACGACTGACTATGGCTACACCTTC
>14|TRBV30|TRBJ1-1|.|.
CAWSLGRGSTEAFF
TGTGCCTGGAGTCTCGGCAGGGGATCAACTGAAGCTTTCTTT
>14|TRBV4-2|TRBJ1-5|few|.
CASSQELGAQPQHF
TGTGCCAGCAGCCAAGAGCTGGGAGCTCAGCCCCAGCATTTT
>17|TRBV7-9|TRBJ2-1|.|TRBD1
CASSLRTGTGFHNEQFF
TGTGCCAGCAGCCTCCGGACCGGGACAGGGTTCCACAATGAGCAGTTCTTC
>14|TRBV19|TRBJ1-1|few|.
CASSMREVNTEAFF
TGTGCCAGTAGTATGCGGGAGGTGAACACTGAAGCTTTCTTT
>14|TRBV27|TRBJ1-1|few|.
CASSSYRKNTEAFF
TGTGCCAGCAGTTCATACCGGAAGAACACTGAAGCTTTCTTT
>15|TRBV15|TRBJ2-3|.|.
CATSRVGLAGDTQYF
TGTGCCACCAGCAGAGTCGGGCTAGCAGGTGATACGCAGTATTTT
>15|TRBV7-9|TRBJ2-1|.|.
CASSEPRGPEAEQFF
TGTGCCAGCAGCGAGCCGCGAGGACCCGAGGCTGAGCAGTTCTTC
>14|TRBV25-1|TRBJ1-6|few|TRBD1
CASSEGQVVSPLHF
TGTGCCAGCAGTGAAGGACAGGTGGTTTCACCCCTCCACTTT
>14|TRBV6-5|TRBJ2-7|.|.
CASRGYRSRDEQYF
TGTGCCAGCAGGGGCTACAGGAGTAGGGACGAGCAGTACTTC
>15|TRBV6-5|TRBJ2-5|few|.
CASSYNTGGEETQYF
TGTGCCAGCAGTTACAACACCGGGGGAGAAGAGACCCAGTACTTC
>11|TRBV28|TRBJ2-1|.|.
CASTSRDEQFF
TGTGCCAGCACCAGCAGGGACGAGCAGTTCTTC
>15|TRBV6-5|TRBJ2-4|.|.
CASTPFSLAKNIQYF
TGTGCCAGCACCCCATTCAGTTTAGCCAAAAACATTCAGTACTTC
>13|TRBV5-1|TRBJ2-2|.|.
CASKDRNTGELFF
TGCGCCAGCAAGGACAGGAACACCGGGGAGCTGTTTTTT
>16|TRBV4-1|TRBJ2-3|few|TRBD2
CASSQDLAGGEDTQYF
TGCGCCAGCAGCCAAGACCTTGCGGGGGGGGAAGATACGCAGTATTTT
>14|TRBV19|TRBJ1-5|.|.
CASRPAGGNQPQHF
TGTGCCAGTAGGCCCGCTGGGGGCAATCAGCCCCAGCATTTT
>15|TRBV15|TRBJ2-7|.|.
CATSTPGTGKDEQYF
TGTGCCACCAGCACCCCCGGCACAGGGAAAGACGAGCAGTACTTC
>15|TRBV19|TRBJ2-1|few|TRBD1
CASTSQGVPYNEQFF
TGTGCCAGTACCTCACAGGGGGTTCCCTACAATGAGCAGTTCTTC
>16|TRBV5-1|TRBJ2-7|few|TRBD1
CASSLVLRTGGSEQYF
TGCGCCAGCAGCTTGGTGCTACGGACAGGGGGTTCCGAGCAGTACTTC
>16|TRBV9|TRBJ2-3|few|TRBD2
CASSVSGGAVTDTQYF
TGTGCCAGCAGCGTAAGCGGGGGGGCCGTAACAGATACGCAGTATTTT
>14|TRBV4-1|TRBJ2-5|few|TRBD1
CASSQVGTVETQYF
TGCGCCAGCAGCCAAGTGGGGACAGTCGAGACCCAGTACTTC
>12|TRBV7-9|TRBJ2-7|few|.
CASSLQEYEQYF
TGTGCCAGCAGCCTACAGGAATACGAGCAGTACTTC
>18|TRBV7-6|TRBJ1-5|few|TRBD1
CASSLLTGTEWTNQPQHF
TGTGCCAGCAGCCTCTTAACCGGGACAGAGTGGACCAATCAGCCCCAGCATTTT
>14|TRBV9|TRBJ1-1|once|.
CASSVNAGNTEAFF
TGTGCCAGCAGCGTGAATGCAGGCAACACTGAAGCTTTCTTT
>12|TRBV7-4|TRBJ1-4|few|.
CASSFKRPGKFF
TGTGCCAGCAGCTTCAAGCGCCCAGGGAAATTTTTT
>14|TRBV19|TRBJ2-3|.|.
CASRSASGTDTQYF
TGTGCCAGTAGATCGGCGTCAGGGACAGATACGCAGTATTTT
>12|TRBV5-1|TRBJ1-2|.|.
CASTGSNYGYTF
TGCGCCAGCACCGGAAGTAACTATGGCTACACCTTC
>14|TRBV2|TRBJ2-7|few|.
CASSEGPHSYEQYF
TGTGCCAGCAGTGAAGGTCCTCATAGTTACGAGCAGTACTTC
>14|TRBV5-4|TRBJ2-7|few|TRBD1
CASSYSRDSHEQYF
TGTGCCAGCAGTTATAGCCGGGACAGCCACGAGCAGTACTTC
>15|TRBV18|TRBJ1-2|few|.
CASSPGDIVLYGYTF
TGTGCCAGCTCACCAGGGGACATCGTACTCTATGGCTACACCTTC
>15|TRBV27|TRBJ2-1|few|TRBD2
CASRISSGGYNEQFF
TGTGCCAGCAGAATCTCAAGCGGGGGTTACAATGAGCAGTTCTTC
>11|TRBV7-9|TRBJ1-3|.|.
CASSLRRAIYF
TGTGCCAGCAGCTTAAGAAGGGCCATATATTTT